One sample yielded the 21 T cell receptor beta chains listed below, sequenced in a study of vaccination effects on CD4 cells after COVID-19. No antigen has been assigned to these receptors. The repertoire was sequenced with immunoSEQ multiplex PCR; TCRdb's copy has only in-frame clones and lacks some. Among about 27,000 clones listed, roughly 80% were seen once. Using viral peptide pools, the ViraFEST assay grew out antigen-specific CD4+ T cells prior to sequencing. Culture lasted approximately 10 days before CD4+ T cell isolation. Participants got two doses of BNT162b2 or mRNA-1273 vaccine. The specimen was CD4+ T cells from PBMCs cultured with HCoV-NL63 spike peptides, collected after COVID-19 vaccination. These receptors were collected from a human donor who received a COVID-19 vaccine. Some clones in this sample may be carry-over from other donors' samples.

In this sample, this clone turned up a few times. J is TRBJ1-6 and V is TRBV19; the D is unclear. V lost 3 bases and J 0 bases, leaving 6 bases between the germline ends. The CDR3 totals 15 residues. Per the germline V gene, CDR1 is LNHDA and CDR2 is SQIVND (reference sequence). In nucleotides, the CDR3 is TGTGCCAGTAGTATTGAAAGCTCCTATAATTCACCCCTCCACTTT. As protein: CASSIESSYNSPLHF.

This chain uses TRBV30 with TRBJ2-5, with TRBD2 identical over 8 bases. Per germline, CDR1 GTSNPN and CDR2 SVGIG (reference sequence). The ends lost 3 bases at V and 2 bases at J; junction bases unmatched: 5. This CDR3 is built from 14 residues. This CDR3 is CAWSRGGGQETQYF. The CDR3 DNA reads TGTGCCTGGAGCCGGGGCGGGGGGCAAGAGACCCAGTACTTC.

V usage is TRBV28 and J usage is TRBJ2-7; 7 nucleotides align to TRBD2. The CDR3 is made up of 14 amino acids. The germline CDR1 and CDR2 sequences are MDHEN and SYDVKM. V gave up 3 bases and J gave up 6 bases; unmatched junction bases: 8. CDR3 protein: CASSFREGLSEQYV. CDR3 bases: TGTGCCAGCAGTTTTCGAGAGGGACTAAGCGAGCAGTACGTC.

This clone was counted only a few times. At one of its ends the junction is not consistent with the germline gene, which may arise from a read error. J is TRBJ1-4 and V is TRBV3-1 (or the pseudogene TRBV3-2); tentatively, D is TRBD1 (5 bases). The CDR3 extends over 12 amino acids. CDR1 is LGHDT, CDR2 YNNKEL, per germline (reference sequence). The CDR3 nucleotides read TGTGCCAGCAGCCAAGGTCGTACAGGACGGTGGTTT. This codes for CASSQGRTGRWF.

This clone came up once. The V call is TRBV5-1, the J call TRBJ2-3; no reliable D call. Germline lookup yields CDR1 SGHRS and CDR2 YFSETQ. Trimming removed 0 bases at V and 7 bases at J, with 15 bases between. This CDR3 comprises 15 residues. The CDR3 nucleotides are TGCGCCAGCAGCTTGGCACGCGGTTCAACCCATACGCAGTATTTT. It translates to CASSLARGSTHTQYF.

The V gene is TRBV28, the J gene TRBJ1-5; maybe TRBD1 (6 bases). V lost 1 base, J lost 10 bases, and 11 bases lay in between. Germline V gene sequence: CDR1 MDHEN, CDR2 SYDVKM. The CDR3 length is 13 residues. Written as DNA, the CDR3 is TGTGCCAGCAGTTTATCTTCGGGGGGCCCCCAGCATTTT. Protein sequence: CASSLSSGGPQHF.

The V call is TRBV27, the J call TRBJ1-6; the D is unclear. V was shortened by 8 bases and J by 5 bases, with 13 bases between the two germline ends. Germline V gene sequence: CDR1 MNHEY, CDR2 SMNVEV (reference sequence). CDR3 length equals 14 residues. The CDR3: CASQIRGNNSPLHF. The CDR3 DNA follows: TGTGCCAGCCAGATAAGAGGAAATAATTCACCCCTCCACTTT.

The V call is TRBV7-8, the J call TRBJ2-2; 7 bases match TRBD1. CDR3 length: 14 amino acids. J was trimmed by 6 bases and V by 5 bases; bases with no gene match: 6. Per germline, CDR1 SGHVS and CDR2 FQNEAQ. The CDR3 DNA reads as TGTGCCAGCAGCGCCCGAACAGGGGCCGGGGAGCTGTTTTTT. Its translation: CASSARTGAGELFF.

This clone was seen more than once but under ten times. CDR3 sequence: CASSLNRATNTGELFF. CDR3 nucleotides: TGCGCCAGCAGCTTGAACCGGGCGACTAACACCGGGGAGCTGTTTTTT. The V call is TRBV5-1, the J call TRBJ2-2; D gene ambiguous. There are 16 residues in the CDR3. Germline CDR1 SGHRS, CDR2 YFSETQ. V was pared by 1 base and J by 2 bases, with 12 bases between.

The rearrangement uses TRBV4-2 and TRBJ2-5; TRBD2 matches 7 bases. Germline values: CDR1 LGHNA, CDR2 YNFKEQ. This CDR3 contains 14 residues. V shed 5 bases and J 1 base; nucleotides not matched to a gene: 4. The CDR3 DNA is TGTGCCAGCAGCAAGAGCGGGGTCCAAGAGACCCAGTACTTC. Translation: CASSKSGVQETQYF.

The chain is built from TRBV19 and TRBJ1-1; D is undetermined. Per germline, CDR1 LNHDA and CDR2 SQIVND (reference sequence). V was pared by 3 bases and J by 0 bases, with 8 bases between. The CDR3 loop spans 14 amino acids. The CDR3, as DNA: TGTGCCAGTAGTATGCGGGCTGTGAACACTGAAGCTTTCTTT. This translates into CASSMRAVNTEAFF.

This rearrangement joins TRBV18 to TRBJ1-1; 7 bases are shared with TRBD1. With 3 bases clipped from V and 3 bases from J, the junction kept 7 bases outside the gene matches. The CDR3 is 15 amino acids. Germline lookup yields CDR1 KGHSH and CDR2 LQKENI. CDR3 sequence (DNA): TGTGCCAGCTCACCGCCGACAGGGTGGTACACTGAAGCTTTCTTT. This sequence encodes CASSPPTGWYTEAFF.

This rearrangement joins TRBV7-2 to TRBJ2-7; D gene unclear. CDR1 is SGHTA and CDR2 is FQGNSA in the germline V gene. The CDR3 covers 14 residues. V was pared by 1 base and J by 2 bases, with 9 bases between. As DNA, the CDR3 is TGTGCCAGCAGCTTAGGTCCGGGTCCCTACGAGCAGTACGTC. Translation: CASSLGPGPYEQYV.

CDR3 residues: CASSVIGEDYGYTF. For the CDR3, the DNA is TGTGCCAGCAGTGTTATTGGGGAGGACTATGGCTACACCTTC. J is TRBJ1-2 and V is TRBV2; D remains ambiguous. Trimming pared 4 bases from V and 3 bases from J, leaving 12 bases between. The germline CDR1 and CDR2 sequences are SNHLY and FYNNEI. The CDR3 contains 14 residues.

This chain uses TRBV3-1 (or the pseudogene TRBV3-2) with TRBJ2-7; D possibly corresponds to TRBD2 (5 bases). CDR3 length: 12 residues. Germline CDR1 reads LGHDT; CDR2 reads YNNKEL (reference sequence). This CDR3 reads CASSQGPGKGRV. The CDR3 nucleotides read TGTGCCAGCAGCCAAGGGCCGGGAAAGGGTAGGGTC.

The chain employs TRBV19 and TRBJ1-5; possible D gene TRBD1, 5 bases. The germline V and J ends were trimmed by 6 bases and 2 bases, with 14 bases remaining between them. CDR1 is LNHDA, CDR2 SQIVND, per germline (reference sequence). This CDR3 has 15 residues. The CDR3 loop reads CASRLRDLGNQPQHF. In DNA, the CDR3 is TGTGCCAGTAGGCTCAGGGATTTGGGCAATCAGCCCCAGCATTTT. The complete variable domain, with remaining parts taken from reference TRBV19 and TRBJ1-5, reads DGGITQSPKYLFRKEGQNVTLSCEQNLNHDAMYWYRQDPGQGLRLIYYSQIVNDFQKGDIAEGYSVSREKKESFPLTVTSAQKNPTAFYLCASRLRDLGNQPQHFGDGTRLSIL.

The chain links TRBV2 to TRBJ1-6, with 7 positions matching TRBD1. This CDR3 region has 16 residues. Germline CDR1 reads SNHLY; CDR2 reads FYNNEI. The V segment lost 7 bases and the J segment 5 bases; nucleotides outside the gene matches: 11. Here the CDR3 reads CASNQRRDSDNSPLHF. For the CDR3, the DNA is TGTGCCAGCAACCAAAGACGGGACAGCGATAATTCACCCCTCCACTTT.

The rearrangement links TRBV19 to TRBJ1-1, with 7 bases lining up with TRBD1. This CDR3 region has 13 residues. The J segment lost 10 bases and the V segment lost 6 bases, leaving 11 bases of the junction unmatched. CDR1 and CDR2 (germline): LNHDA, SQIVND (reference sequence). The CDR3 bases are TGTGCCAGTAGGCCAGACAGGGAGAGCATAGCTTTCTTT. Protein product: CASRPDRESIAFF.

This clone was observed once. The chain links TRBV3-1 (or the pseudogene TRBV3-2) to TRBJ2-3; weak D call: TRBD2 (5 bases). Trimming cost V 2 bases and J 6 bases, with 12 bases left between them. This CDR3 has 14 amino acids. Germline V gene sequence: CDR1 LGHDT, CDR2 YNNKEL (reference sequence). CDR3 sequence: CASSQFSVDDTQYF. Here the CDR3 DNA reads TGTGCCAGCAGCCAATTTAGCGTTGATGATACGCAGTATTTT.

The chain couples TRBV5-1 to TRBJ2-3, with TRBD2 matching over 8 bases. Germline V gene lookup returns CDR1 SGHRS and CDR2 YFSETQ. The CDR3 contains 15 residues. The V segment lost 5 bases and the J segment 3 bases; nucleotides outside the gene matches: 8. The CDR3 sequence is CASRSLRGATDTQYF. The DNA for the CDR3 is TGCGCCAGCAGGTCACTGCGGGGGGCTACAGATACGCAGTATTTT.

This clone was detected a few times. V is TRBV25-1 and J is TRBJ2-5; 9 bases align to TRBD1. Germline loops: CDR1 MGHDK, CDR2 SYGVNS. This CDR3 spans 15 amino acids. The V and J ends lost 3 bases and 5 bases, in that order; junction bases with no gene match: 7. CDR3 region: CASSDRDRVIETQYF. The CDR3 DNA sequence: TGTGCCAGCAGTGATCGGGACAGGGTTATTGAGACCCAGTACTTC.